This TCR beta chain was sequenced during a study of T cells after yellow fever vaccination (dated by TCRdb to about 2019). As for the study more broadly: The SMART-Seq v4 Ultra Low Input RNA kit was used to prepare libraries from fractions with low cell numbers. Two healthy male donors made up the cohort, one aged 18 to 29 years and the other aged 30 to 40 years. To follow T-cell clones before and after both primary and booster YFV17D yellow fever vaccination, bulk TCR alpha and beta repertoires underwent longitudinal sequencing. Blood samples were taken at several timepoints before and after primary and secondary immunization, and bulk PBMC replicates and cell subsets were isolated.

CDR1 and CDR2 are drawn from the germline V gene: SGHAT, FQNNGV. V loses 4 bases at its end and J loses 7 bases; junction bases beyond the gene matches: 4. From the cysteine through the phenylalanine, the CDR3 covers 14 amino acids. The sequence is cut down to CDR3 DNA, 42 bases in frame from base 1. This clonotype was recorded at least ten times. Which antigen it targets is not known. No base qualities exist here, and no much larger clone lies one base off it. Broad study findings and their caveats: The secondary T-cell response was weaker than the primary response but faster, peaking on day 5 instead of day 15. After the booster, most of the clones that had expanded following primary vaccination were detected again (roughly 96% of CD4 and roughly nine tenths of CD8), which suggests that memory was broadly maintained. Computational filtering was required because FACS-sorted repertoires could contain abundant contaminating clonotypes from the bulk population. A small fraction of clonotypes appeared in both the CD4 and CD8 compartments, likely as a result of convergent recombination. Because only a couple of donors were included in the study, the extent to which the findings can be generalized is limited.

Synthesis of TCR cDNA relied on 5'RACE template switching, a step that introduced a universal primer site along with unique molecular identifiers. Priming for cDNA synthesis came from both the TCR alpha and TCR beta constant segments. Library amplification used two PCR steps, and the second PCR step added sample barcodes and sequencing adapters. Sequencing of libraries was performed on Illumina HiSeq 2500 (2x100 bp) or NovaSeq (2x150 bp). In the paper's pipeline: Demultiplexing of reads and collapsing into UMI consensus sequences were performed with MIGEC, and V(D)J alignment was carried out with MiXCR. Clonotypes responding to the vaccine were identified with edgeR on replicate PBMC samples, with the criteria of FDR below 0.01 and a log2 fold change above 5 up to day 15. Bulk clonotypes were assigned CD4 or CD8 identity according to which sequenced CD4 or CD8 repertoire held them at higher abundance. TCRdb applied fastp at Q25 and MiXCR to the public reads, then kept only in-frame beta chains. Records with the same CDR3 protein are collapsed into one entry carrying the most frequent genes and DNA. TCRdb, not the authors, supplied the V and J calls. This sample lists approximately 340,000 distinct CDR3 sequences; about 8.7% were detected once. Roughly 17% of the sample belongs to the ten largest clones.

Read against the paper, the sample's treatment or condition label means: live attenuated yellow fever vaccine strain. Two biological replicates of bulk PBMCs were collected at each blood-draw timepoint. A standard Ficoll-Paque protocol was used to isolate PBMCs from peripheral blood. TriZol was used to extract RNA from bulk PBMCs, from CD4 and CD8 fractions, and from dextramer-positive and dextramer-negative fractions. The source material was PBMCs, sampled on the day of the first yellow fever vaccination. The sequence derives from a man younger than 35 who received the YFV17D yellow fever vaccine. The chain couples TRBV11-2 to TRBJ2-1, with 10 bases matching TRBD2. The CDR3 sequence is CASSSISGGNEQFF. The DNA sequence is given as TGTGCCAGCAGCTCCATTAGCGGGGGGAATGAGCAGTTCTTC.